This entry is about one T cell receptor (gamma chain). V was pared by 1 base and J by 2 bases, with 7 bases of the junction left unmatched. Germline lookup yields CDR1 EGSNGY and CDR2 YDSYNSKV. The CDR3 contains 16 residues. This specimen comes from a study of gamma-delta T cells after stem cell transplantation. TCRdb reran clone calling via CATT on the RT-PCR reads. The data show some 600 gamma-chain clones, roughly 32% seen once. This receptor was taken from a human donor. It is not recorded whose cells these are; they may come from a transplant donor. The sequencing input was gamma-delta T cells. The V and J genes are TRGV2 and TRGJP2. Because TCRdb records no J gene, it was assigned here through a match of the DNA to germline. This chain's CDR3 is CATWDGKGSSDWIKTF. CDR3 DNA sequence: TGTGCCACCTGGGACGGAAAGGGAAGTAGTGATTGGATCAAGACGTTT.